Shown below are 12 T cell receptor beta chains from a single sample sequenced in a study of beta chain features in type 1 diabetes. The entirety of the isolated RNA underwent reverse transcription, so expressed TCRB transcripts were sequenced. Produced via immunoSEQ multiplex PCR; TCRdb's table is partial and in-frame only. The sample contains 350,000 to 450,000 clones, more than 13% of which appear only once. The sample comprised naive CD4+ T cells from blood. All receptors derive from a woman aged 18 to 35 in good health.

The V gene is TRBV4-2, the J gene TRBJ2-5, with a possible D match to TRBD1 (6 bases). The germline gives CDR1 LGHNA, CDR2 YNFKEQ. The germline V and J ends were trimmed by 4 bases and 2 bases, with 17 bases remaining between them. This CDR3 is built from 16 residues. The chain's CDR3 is CASSPPGAGGQETQYF. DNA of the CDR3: TGTGCCAGCAGCCCCCCAGGGGCAGGTGGTCAAGAGACCCAGTACTTC.

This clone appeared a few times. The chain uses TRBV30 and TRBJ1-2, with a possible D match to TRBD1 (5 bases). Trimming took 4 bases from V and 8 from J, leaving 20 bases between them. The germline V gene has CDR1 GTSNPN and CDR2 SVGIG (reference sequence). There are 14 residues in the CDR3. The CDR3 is CAWIDSSLIRGYTF. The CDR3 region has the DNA TGTGCCTGGATCGACAGTTCCTTGATTCGCGGCTACACCTTC.

The DNA for the CDR3 is TGTGCCAGCAGTTTCACAGGCCTTCCTGAAGCTTTCTTT. Encoded protein: CASSFTGLPEAFF. The rearrangement joins TRBV28 to TRBJ1-1; the D gene is possibly TRBD1 (5 bases). This CDR3 is 13 amino acids long. V lost 3 bases and J 6 bases, leaving 11 bases between the germline ends. The germline V gene encodes CDR1 MDHEN and CDR2 SYDVKM.

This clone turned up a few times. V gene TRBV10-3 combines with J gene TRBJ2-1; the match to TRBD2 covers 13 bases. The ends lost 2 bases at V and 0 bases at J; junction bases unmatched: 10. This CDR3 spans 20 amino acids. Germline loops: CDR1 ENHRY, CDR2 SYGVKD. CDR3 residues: CAISEQPGLAGSSSYNEQFF. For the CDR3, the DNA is TGTGCCATCAGTGAGCAACCGGGACTAGCGGGGTCGAGCTCCTACAATGAGCAGTTCTTC.

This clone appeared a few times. CDR3 sequence (DNA): TGTGCCTGGACCCGAGGTAGGTCCGAGACCCAGTACTTC. This sequence encodes CAWTRGRSETQYF. The gene calls are TRBV30 and TRBJ2-5, with unresolved D. Looked up from germline, CDR1 is GTSNPN and CDR2 is SVGIG (reference sequence). The CDR3 runs 13 residues. Deletions cut 4 bases from V and 5 bases from J, with 14 bases between.

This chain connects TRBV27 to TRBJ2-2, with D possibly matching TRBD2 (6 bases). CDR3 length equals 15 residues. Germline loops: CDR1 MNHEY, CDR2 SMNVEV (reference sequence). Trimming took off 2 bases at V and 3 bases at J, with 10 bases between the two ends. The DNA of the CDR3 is TGTGCCAGCAGTTTAAGTCTAGCGTACACCGGGGAGCTGTTTTTT. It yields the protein CASSLSLAYTGELFF.

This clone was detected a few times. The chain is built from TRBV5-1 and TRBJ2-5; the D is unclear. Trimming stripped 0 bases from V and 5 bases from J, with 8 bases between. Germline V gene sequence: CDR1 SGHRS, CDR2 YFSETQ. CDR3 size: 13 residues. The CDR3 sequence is CASSLGRLETQYF. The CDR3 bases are TGCGCCAGCAGCTTGGGTCGGTTGGAGACCCAGTACTTC.

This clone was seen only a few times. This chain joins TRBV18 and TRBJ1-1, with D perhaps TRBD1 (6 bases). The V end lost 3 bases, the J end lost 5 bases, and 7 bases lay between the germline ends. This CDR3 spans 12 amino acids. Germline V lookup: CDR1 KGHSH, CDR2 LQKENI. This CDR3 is CASSPDRTEAFF. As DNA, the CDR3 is TGTGCCAGCTCACCTGACAGGACTGAAGCTTTCTTT. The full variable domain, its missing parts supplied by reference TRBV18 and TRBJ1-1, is NAGVMQNPRHLVRRRGQEARLRCSPMKGHSHVYWYRQLPEEGLKFMVYLQKENIIDESGMPKERFSAEFPKEGPSILRIQQVVRGDSAAYFCASSPDRTEAFFGQGTRLTVV.

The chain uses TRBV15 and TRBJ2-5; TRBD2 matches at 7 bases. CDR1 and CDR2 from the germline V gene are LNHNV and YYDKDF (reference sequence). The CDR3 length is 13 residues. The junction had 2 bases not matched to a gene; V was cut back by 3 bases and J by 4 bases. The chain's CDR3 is CATSRGGVETQYF. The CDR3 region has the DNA TGTGCCACCAGCAGGGGGGGGGTAGAGACCCAGTACTTC.

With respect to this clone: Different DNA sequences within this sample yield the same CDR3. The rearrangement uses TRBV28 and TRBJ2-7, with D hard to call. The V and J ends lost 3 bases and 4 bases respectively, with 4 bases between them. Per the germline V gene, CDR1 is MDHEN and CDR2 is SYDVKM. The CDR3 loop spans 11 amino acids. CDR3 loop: CASSFLYEQYF. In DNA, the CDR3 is TGTGCCAGCAGTTTTTTATACGAGCAGTACTTC.

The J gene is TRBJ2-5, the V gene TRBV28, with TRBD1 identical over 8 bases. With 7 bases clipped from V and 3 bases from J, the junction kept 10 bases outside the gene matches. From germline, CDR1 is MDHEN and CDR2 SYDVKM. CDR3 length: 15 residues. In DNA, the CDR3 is TGTGCCAGCAATCTCCGACAGGGGCCAAAAGAGACCCAGTACTTC. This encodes CASNLRQGPKETQYF.

The CDR3, as DNA: TGTGCCAGCAGTGAAGTGCTACCAAAACAGGGTCCTCTTTTCTACACCTTC. Translating gives CASSEVLPKQGPLFYTF. The chain couples TRBV2 to TRBJ1-2; a possible D gene is TRBD1 (6 bases). Trimming pared 1 base from V and 10 bases from J, leaving 25 bases between. The CDR3 contains 17 residues. From germline, CDR1 is SNHLY and CDR2 FYNNEI. The complete variable domain, with remaining parts taken from reference TRBV2 and TRBJ1-2, reads EPEVTQTPSHQVTQMGQEVILRCVPISNHLYFYWYRQILGQKVEFLVSFYNNEISEKSEIFDDQFSVERPDGSNFTLKIRSTKLEDSAMYFCASSEVLPKQGPLFYTFGSGTRLTVV.